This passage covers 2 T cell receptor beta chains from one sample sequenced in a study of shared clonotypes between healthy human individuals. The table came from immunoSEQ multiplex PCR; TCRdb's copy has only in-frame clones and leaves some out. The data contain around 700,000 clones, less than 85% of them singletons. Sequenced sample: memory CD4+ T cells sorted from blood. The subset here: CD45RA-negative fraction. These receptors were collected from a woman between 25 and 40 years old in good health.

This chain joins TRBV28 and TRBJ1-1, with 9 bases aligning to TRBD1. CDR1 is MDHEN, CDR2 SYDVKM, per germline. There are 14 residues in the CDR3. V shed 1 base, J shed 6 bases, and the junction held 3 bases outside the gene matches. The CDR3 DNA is TGTGCCAGCAGTTTATACAGGGGGCTAGCTGAAGCTTTCTTT. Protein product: CASSLYRGLAEAFF.

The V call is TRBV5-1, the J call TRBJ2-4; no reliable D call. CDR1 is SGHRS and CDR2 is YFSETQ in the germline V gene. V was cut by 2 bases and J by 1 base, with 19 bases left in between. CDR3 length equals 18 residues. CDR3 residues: CASSFEASNVGAKNIQYF. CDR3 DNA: TGCGCCAGCAGCTTCGAAGCATCTAATGTAGGTGCCAAAAACATTCAGTACTTC.